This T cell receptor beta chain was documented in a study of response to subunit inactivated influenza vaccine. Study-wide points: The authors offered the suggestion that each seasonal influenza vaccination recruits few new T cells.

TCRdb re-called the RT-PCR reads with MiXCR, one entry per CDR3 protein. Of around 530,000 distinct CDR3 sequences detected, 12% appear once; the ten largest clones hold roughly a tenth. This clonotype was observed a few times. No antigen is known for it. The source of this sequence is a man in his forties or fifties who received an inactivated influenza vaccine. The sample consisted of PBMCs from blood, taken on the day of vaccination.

The CDR3 here is CASSFSGTTYNEQFF. The CDR3 DNA is TGTGCCAGCAGCTTCTCCGGGACAACCTACAATGAGCAGTTCTTC. This chain uses TRBV7-2 with TRBJ2-1, with D perhaps matching TRBD1 (6 bases). Trimming shortened V by 3 bases and J by 2 bases, and 11 bases separated the two germline ends. This CDR3 is built from 15 residues. Looked up from germline, CDR1 is SGHTA and CDR2 is FQGNSA.